These 30 T cell receptor beta chains came from one sample sequenced in a study of shared clonotypes between healthy human individuals. TCRdb's table, derived via immunoSEQ multiplex PCR, lists solely in-frame clones and lacks some. Of 230,000 or so clones in the sample, about 65% are singletons; the top ten hold 11%. The sequenced material came from memory CD4+ T cells sorted from blood. Sample subset: CD45RA-negative fraction. These receptors were collected from a man aged 30 to 39 in good health.

Of note for this clone: The sample carries other DNA sequences with the same CDR3. The chain carries TRBV7-2 and TRBJ2-3; D remains unclear. The CDR3 loop spans 13 amino acids. Trimming took off 3 bases at V and 4 bases at J, with 8 bases between the two ends. Germline CDR1 reads SGHTA; CDR2 reads FQGNSA. CDR3: CASSFLRADTQYF. In nucleotides, the CDR3 is TGTGCCAGCAGCTTTCTTCGGGCAGATACGCAGTATTTT. The full variable domain, with the rest looked up from reference TRBV7-2 and TRBJ2-3, is GAGVSQSPSNKVTEKGKDVELRCDPISGHTALYWYRQSLGQGLEFLIYFQGNSAPDKSGLPSDRFSAERTGGSVSTLTIQRTQQEDSAVYLCASSFLRADTQYFGPGTRLTVL.

The chain uses TRBV28 and TRBJ1-5; 7 positions match TRBD1. Germline assignment: CDR1 MDHEN and CDR2 SYDVKM. The CDR3 is 14 amino acids. V shed 3 bases and J 5 bases; nucleotides not matched to a gene: 4. This CDR3 is CASSLGQKYQPQHF. The CDR3 bases are TGTGCCAGCAGTTTGGGACAGAAATATCAGCCCCAGCATTTT.

The chain carries TRBV4-1 and TRBJ2-1, with TRBD1 identical over 8 bases. Trimming removed 7 bases from V and 1 base from J; junction bases left unmatched: 3. Germline V lookup: CDR1 MGHRA, CDR2 YSYEKL. The CDR3 contains 14 residues. CDR3 in DNA: TGCGCCAGCACCCGGGACAGGTCCTACAATGAGCAGTTCTTC. Protein: CASTRDRSYNEQFF.

This clone was picked up many times. V gene TRBV10-1 combines with J gene TRBJ2-3; D not resolved. The V end was cut by 7 bases, the J end by 4 bases, with 21 bases between. The CDR3 runs 16 residues. Germline CDR1 is WNHNN and CDR2 is SYGVQD (reference sequence). The CDR3 coding sequence is TGCGCCAGCATTCCTTTTGGGTCTCGCTGGGCAGATACGCAGTATTTT. This sequence encodes CASIPFGSRWADTQYF.

The rearrangement joins TRBV9 to TRBJ2-2; 9 bases match TRBD1. Trimming removed 0 bases from V and 4 bases from J; junction bases left unmatched: 7. Per the germline V gene, CDR1 is SGDLS and CDR2 is YYNGEE. The CDR3 length is 17 residues. CDR3 DNA: TGTGCCAGCAGCGTAGGGGTTTTGGGACAGGGCACCGGGGAGCTGTTTTTT. Translating it yields CASSVGVLGQGTGELFF.

The chain recombines TRBV23-1 with TRBJ2-5, with 7 bases identical to TRBD2. TRBV23-1 is classed as an ORF, of uncertain function. Trimming at V came to 5 bases and at J to 2 bases, leaving 20 bases not matched to a gene. The CDR3 extends over 19 amino acids. CDR3 protein: CASSYAAAAGRAAQETQYF. The CDR3 DNA sequence: TGCGCCAGCAGTTATGCGGCCGCAGCGGGAAGGGCAGCGCAAGAGACCCAGTACTTC.

CDR3 loop: CASRPGTGQASTEAFF. CDR3 DNA: TGTGCCAGCAGACCCGGGACAGGGCAGGCGAGCACTGAAGCTTTCTTT. The chain is built from TRBV28 and TRBJ1-1; 9 bases line up with TRBD1. The ends lost 6 bases at V and 4 bases at J; junction bases unmatched: 12. The CDR3 has 16 residues. The germline CDR1 and CDR2 sequences are MDHEN and SYDVKM. The whole variable domain, filled in from reference TRBV28 and TRBJ1-1, reads DVKVTQSSRYLVKRTGEKVFLECVQDMDHENMFWYRQDPGLGLRLIYFSYDVKMKEKGDIPEGYSVSREKKERFSLILESASTNQTSMYLCASRPGTGQASTEAFFGQGTRLTVV.

The chain uses TRBV27 and TRBJ1-2; D may be TRBD1 (5 bases). The CDR3 extends over 14 amino acids. The V end lost 2 bases, the J end lost 4 bases, and 11 bases lay between the germline ends. Germline V gene lookup returns CDR1 MNHEY and CDR2 SMNVEV (reference sequence). The CDR3, as DNA: TGTGCCAGCAGTTTAGGGAGGGGCCCCTATGGCTACACCTTC. Protein: CASSLGRGPYGYTF.

In its sample, this clone was seen a few times. This chain links TRBV20-1 with TRBJ2-7; D not certain. Germline CDR1 DFQATT, CDR2 SNEGSKA (reference sequence). The ends were cut back, 5 bases at V and 0 bases at J, with 2 bases in the middle. The CDR3 covers 10 residues. CDR3 in DNA: TGCAGTGCTTTCTCCTACGAGCAGTACTTC. Amino acid sequence: CSAFSYEQYF.

V gene TRBV2 combines with J gene TRBJ2-1; the D gene is possibly TRBD2 (6 bases). The length of the CDR3 is 18 residues. Germline V CDR1 and CDR2: SNHLY, FYNNEI. Trimming took off 2 bases at V and 8 bases at J, with 25 bases between the two ends. The CDR3 DNA reads TGTGCCAGCAGTGAACTATCCCCAACACGAGTCCCGGGGGATGAGCAGTTCTTC. Amino acids: CASSELSPTRVPGDEQFF.

Worth noting for this clone: The junction departs from germline at one end; a sequencing error may be responsible. V gene TRBV6-1 combines with J gene TRBJ1-2; D is possibly TRBD1 (5 bases). Germline V gene data show CDR1 as MNHNS and CDR2 as SASEGT. The CDR3 spans 11 residues. CDR3 sequence (DNA): TGTGCCAGCAGGGGGGACTTAGGGTCCTGCTTC. Translated, it gives CASRGDLGSCF.

The V gene is TRBV29-1, the J gene TRBJ2-7, with a possible D match to TRBD2 (6 bases). The CDR3 is 12 amino acids. Germline V CDR1 and CDR2: SQVTM, ANQGSEA. The ends were cut back, 7 bases at V and 6 bases at J, with 16 bases in the middle. The DNA for the CDR3 is TGCAGCGCCGCCGTAACGGGAGCCGAGCAGTACTTC. It yields the protein CSAAVTGAEQYF.

The chain carries TRBV20-1 and TRBJ2-7; D is unresolved. V was pared by 8 bases and J by 2 bases, with 10 bases between. CDR1 is DFQATT, CDR2 SNEGSKA, per germline (reference sequence). CDR3 size: 11 residues. The CDR3 sequence: CSSRSPYEQYF. CDR3 coding DNA: TGCAGTTCCCGGTCCCCCTACGAGCAGTACTTC.

J is TRBJ1-1 and V is TRBV25-1; a weak D match, TRBD1 (5 bases). The CDR3 is 18 residues long. With 0 bases removed from V and 0 bases from J, the gap between germline ends came to 17 bases. Germline V gives CDR1 MGHDK, CDR2 SYGVNS. CDR3 region: CASSEYLSPGQMNTEAFF. CDR3 nucleotides: TGTGCCAGCAGTGAATATCTCTCTCCAGGACAAATGAACACTGAAGCTTTCTTT.

The chain has TRBV6-1 and TRBJ2-1; 10 bases match TRBD2. The CDR3 totals 15 residues. The germline gives CDR1 MNHNS, CDR2 SASEGT. V was clipped by 5 bases and J by 0 bases; unmatched bases: 1. CDR3 region: CASSRTSGSYNEQFF. CDR3 nucleotides: TGTGCCAGCAGTAGGACTAGCGGCTCCTACAATGAGCAGTTCTTC.

The CDR3 loop is CASRAGTNNNEQFF. In nucleotides, the CDR3 is TGTGCCAGCAGGGCCGGGACAAACAACAATGAGCAGTTCTTC. The rearrangement links TRBV2 to TRBJ2-1; a possible D gene is TRBD1 (6 bases). Per the germline V gene, CDR1 is SNHLY and CDR2 is FYNNEI. The V end was cut by 6 bases, the J end by 5 bases, with 14 bases between. The CDR3 loop spans 14 amino acids.

This clone came up a few times. The chain employs TRBV11-2 and TRBJ2-7; the match to TRBD1 covers 7 bases. CDR3 size: 14 residues. V shed 5 bases and J 3 bases; nucleotides not matched to a gene: 7. CDR1 SGHAT and CDR2 FQNNGV come from the germline V gene. The CDR3 DNA reads as TGTGCCAGCAGCCGGACAGGAGGAAACTACGAGCAGTACTTC. Its protein product is CASSRTGGNYEQYF.

V gene TRBV7-6 combines with J gene TRBJ2-2, with TRBD1 matching 10 bases. The CDR3 runs 19 residues. The V segment lost 0 bases and the J segment 3 bases; nucleotides outside the gene matches: 10. Germline values: CDR1 SGHVS, CDR2 FNYEAQ. The CDR3 DNA follows: TGTGCCAGCAGCTTAGCCGGATCCGGGACAGGGGCTTACACCGGGGAGCTGTTTTTT. Protein: CASSLAGSGTGAYTGELFF.

This clone was observed a few times. The V call is TRBV29-1, the J call TRBJ1-5; 7 positions match TRBD1. The CDR3 runs to 14 residues. Germline V gene lookup returns CDR1 SQVTM and CDR2 ANQGSEA. Trimming cost V 4 bases and J 6 bases; bases outside gene matches: 9. CDR3 amino acids: CSVADRVDRQPQHF. CDR3 bases: TGCAGCGTTGCCGACAGGGTGGATCGTCAGCCCCAGCATTTT.

This chain uses TRBV27 with TRBJ1-1; 8 positions agree with TRBD1. CDR1 and CDR2 from the germline V gene are MNHEY and SMNVEV (reference sequence). Trimming took 6 bases from V and 6 from J; bases not matched to a gene: 12. The CDR3 runs 15 residues. CDR3 coding DNA: TGTGCCAGCAGGCCCTTGGCCGGACAGGGACCTGAAGCTTTCTTT. Its protein is CASRPLAGQGPEAFF.

The CDR3 sequence is CASNPDRGGAISEQFF. CDR3 sequence (DNA): TGTGCCAGCAACCCCGACAGGGGGGGGGCAATCAGTGAGCAGTTCTTC. The V and J genes are TRBV28 and TRBJ2-1; 9 bases line up with TRBD1. Germline CDR1 reads MDHEN; CDR2 reads SYDVKM. The V gene end was trimmed by 7 bases and the J gene end by 9 bases; junction bases not matched to a gene: 16. The CDR3 runs 16 residues.

The V gene is TRBV5-1, the J gene TRBJ2-5; D perhaps matches TRBD1 (5 bases). V dropped 0 bases and J dropped 1 base, with 7 bases sitting between them. The CDR3 extends over 14 amino acids. Germline V gene lookup returns CDR1 SGHRS and CDR2 YFSETQ. CDR3 in DNA: TGCGCCAGCAGCTTGGGACAGAGCCAAGAGACCCAGTACTTC. Amino acid sequence: CASSLGQSQETQYF.

This clone occurred a few times. The gene calls are TRBV7-9 and TRBJ2-1; TRBD2 matches 11 bases. Losses at the gene ends were 6 bases for V and 4 bases for J; bases not matched to a gene: 5. The CDR3 has 15 residues. Per the germline V gene, CDR1 is SEHNR and CDR2 is FQNEAQ (reference sequence). Here the CDR3 DNA reads TGTGCCAGCAGGTTTAGCGGGAGGGTTTACAATGAGCAGTTCTTC. Its protein is CASRFSGRVYNEQFF. The whole variable domain, remainder taken from reference TRBV7-9 and TRBJ2-1, is DTGVSQNPRHKITKRGQNVTFRCDPISEHNRLYWYRQTLGQGPEFLTYFQNEAQLEKSRLLSDRFSAERPKGSFSTLEIQRTEQGDSAMYLCASRFSGRVYNEQFFGPGTRLTVL.

This clone appeared many times. The chain joins TRBV6-1 to TRBJ1-2; perhaps TRBD1 as D (5 bases). CDR1 and CDR2 from the germline V gene are MNHNS and SASEGT. V lost 3 bases, J lost 8 bases, and 19 bases lay in between. The CDR3 consists of 15 residues. The CDR3 loop reads CASSDPTAVKGGYTF. The CDR3, as DNA: TGTGCCAGCAGTGACCCGACAGCCGTGAAGGGGGGCTACACCTTC.

With respect to this clone: The sample contains more than one DNA sequence encoding this CDR3. Here the CDR3 DNA reads TGCGCCAGCAGCTTAGACCCGAGCTCCTACGAGCAGTACTTC. Encoded protein: CASSLDPSSYEQYF. J is TRBJ2-7 and V is TRBV5-1; D is unresolved. Germline V gene sequence: CDR1 SGHRS, CDR2 YFSETQ. This CDR3 comprises 14 residues. Trimming stripped 2 bases from V and 0 bases from J, with 9 bases between.

The chain recombines TRBV6-5 with TRBJ1-1; a possible D gene is TRBD1 (5 bases). The length of the CDR3 is 14 residues. V was trimmed by 5 bases and J by 1 base, leaving 11 bases between them. Germline V gene data show CDR1 as MNHEY and CDR2 as SVGAGI. CDR3 residues: CASSRPQGNTEAFF. The CDR3 DNA reads TGTGCCAGCAGTCGACCGCAGGGGAACACTGAAGCTTTCTTT.

Of note for this clone: Other DNA sequences in this specimen translate into the identical CDR3. The chain is built from TRBV2 and TRBJ1-1; D may be TRBD1 (6 bases). V lost 4 bases and J lost 4, with 10 bases in between. The CDR3 is 13 amino acids. Germline CDR1 is SNHLY and CDR2 is FYNNEI. CDR3 region: CASSAGAGTEAFF. The CDR3 bases are TGTGCCAGCAGTGCGGGGGCAGGCACTGAAGCTTTCTTT.

The chain is built from TRBV6-6 and TRBJ2-5; TRBD2 matches at 12 bases. With V trimmed by 8 bases and J by 4 bases, 8 bases remained unmatched. The germline V gene encodes CDR1 MNHNY and CDR2 SVGAGI (reference sequence). The CDR3 loop spans 15 amino acids. The CDR3 DNA sequence: TGTGCCAGCCGCCTTCTAGCGGGAGGGTCAGAGACCCAGTACTTC. The encoded protein is CASRLLAGGSETQYF.

This clone was found many times. The rearrangement joins TRBV5-1 to TRBJ2-3, with 9 bases fitting TRBD1. This CDR3 is built from 15 residues. Trimming at V came to 0 bases and at J to 5 bases, leaving 4 bases not matched to a gene. Germline loops: CDR1 SGHRS, CDR2 YFSETQ. The CDR3 DNA is TGCGCCAGCAGCTTGGCCTTGGACAGGGGAGATACGCAGTATTTT. It translates to CASSLALDRGDTQYF.

A note on this clone: Other DNA sequences of this sample code for an identical CDR3. The chain joins TRBV6-1 to TRBJ2-7, with D unclear. Trimming cost V 2 bases and J 2 bases, with 7 bases left between them. Germline values: CDR1 MNHNS, CDR2 SASEGT. The CDR3 has 13 amino acids. CDR3 DNA: TGTGCCAGCAGTGAATCCGGTACCTACGAGCAGTACTTC. It encodes CASSESGTYEQYF.